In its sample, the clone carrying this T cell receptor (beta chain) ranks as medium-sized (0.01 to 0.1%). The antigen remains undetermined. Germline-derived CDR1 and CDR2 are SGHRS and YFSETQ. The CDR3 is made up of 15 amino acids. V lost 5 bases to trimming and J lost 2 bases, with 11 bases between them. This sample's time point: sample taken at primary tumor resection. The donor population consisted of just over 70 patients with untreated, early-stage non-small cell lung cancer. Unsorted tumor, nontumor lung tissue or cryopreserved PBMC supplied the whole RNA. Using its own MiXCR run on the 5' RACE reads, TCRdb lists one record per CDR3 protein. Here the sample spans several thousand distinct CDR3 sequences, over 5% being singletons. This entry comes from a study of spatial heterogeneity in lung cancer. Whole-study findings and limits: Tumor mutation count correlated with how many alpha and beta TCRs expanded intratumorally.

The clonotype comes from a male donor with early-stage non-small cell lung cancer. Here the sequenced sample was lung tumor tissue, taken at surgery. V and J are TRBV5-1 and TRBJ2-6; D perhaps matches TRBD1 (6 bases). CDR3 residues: CASRQGSPGANVLTF. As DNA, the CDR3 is TGCGCCAGCAGACAGGGATCCCCTGGGGCCAACGTCCTGACTTTC. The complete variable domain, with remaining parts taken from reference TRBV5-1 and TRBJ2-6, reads KAGVTQTPRYLIKTRGQQVTLSCSPISGHRSVSWYQQTPGQGLQFLFEYFSETQRNKGNFPGRFSGRQFSNSRSEMNVSTLELGDSALYLCASRQGSPGANVLTFGAGSRLTVL.